Listed below are T cell receptor beta chains from one sample, sequenced in a study of blood T cell repertoires in COVID-19. TCRdb's table, derived via immunoSEQ multiplex PCR, lists solely in-frame clones and lacks some. The table includes roughly 170,000 clones, roughly 80% detected once. The sequenced sample was PBMCs or T cells enriched from blood (not recorded which). The receptor source for this set is a woman between 50 and 59 years old who had recovered from COVID-19. The conserved cysteine and the conserved F or W are not part of the CDR3 here. Fields, in order: J gene, V gene, CDR3 protein.

j_call: TRBJ1-3
v_call: TRBV28
cdr3_aa: ASSTTGTGFGNTIY

j_call: TRBJ2-1
v_call: TRBV7-9
cdr3_aa: ASSQYHEQF

j_call: TRBJ2-4
v_call: TRBV27
cdr3_aa: ASSSGQGKIQY

j_call: TRBJ1-6
v_call: TRBV10-3
cdr3_aa: AITTAPNSPLH

j_call: TRBJ1-4
v_call: TRBV7-2
cdr3_aa: ASSLVPGEKLF

j_call: TRBJ1-1
v_call: TRBV7-9
cdr3_aa: ASSFGGNTEAF

j_call: TRBJ2-3
v_call: TRBV11-3
cdr3_aa: ASSQSGDTQY

j_call: TRBJ1-4
v_call: TRBV30
cdr3_aa: AWKGSGGEKLF

j_call: TRBJ2-4
v_call: TRBV19
cdr3_aa: ASSQETTQNIQY

j_call: TRBJ1-2
v_call: TRBV2
cdr3_aa: ASSGSLGILYGYT

j_call: TRBJ1-2
v_call: TRBV19
cdr3_aa: ASSITGAYGYT

j_call: TRBJ2-2
v_call: TRBV4-2
cdr3_aa: ASSQGPGLAGGNTGELF

j_call: TRBJ2-3
v_call: TRBV4-3
cdr3_aa: ASSQDPPLQGTSTDTQY

j_call: TRBJ1-5
v_call: TRBV2
cdr3_aa: ASRGGQGAHQPQH

j_call: TRBJ1-6
v_call: TRBV9
cdr3_aa: ASSVGGNSPLH

j_call: TRBJ2-1
v_call: TRBV7-2
cdr3_aa: ASSSPGNEQF

j_call: TRBJ2-6
v_call: TRBV5-5
cdr3_aa: ASSRGGTSGANVLT

j_call: TRBJ1-5
v_call: TRBV4-3
cdr3_aa: ASSPSGQGDQPQH

j_call: TRBJ1-5
v_call: TRBV27
cdr3_aa: ASRRGGVSNQPQH

j_call: TRBJ2-5
v_call: TRBV29-1
cdr3_aa: SVVDGRYLQETQY

j_call: TRBJ2-3
v_call: TRBV11-2
cdr3_aa: ASSHRQERVADTQY

j_call: TRBJ1-2
v_call: TRBV5-1
cdr3_aa: ASSSTGLSGYGYT

j_call: TRBJ2-5
v_call: TRBV6-6
cdr3_aa: ASRGGAGEETQY

j_call: TRBJ1-6
v_call: TRBV28
cdr3_aa: ASSSTGNNSPLH

j_call: TRBJ1-1
v_call: TRBV19
cdr3_aa: ASLNPRSEAF

j_call: TRBJ1-1
v_call: TRBV7-9
cdr3_aa: ASSLVSVNTEAF

j_call: TRBJ1-4
v_call: TRBV3-1/TRBV3-2
cdr3_aa: ASSPLDTSTNEKLF

j_call: TRBJ2-3
v_call: TRBV2
cdr3_aa: ARTAWTGLQGWTQY

j_call: TRBJ1-6
v_call: TRBV10-3
cdr3_aa: AIKGTENSPLH